The sequence of this T cell receptor (beta chain) was determined in a study of blood T cell repertoires in COVID-19 (dated by TCRdb to 2018 to 2021). Regarding the study in general: Samples covering the acute and convalescent phases of COVID-19 were provided by collaborators in the United States, Italy and Spain. The prospective study material was composed of cDNA or gDNA derived from T cells, B-cell-depleted T cells, or PBMCs. Subjects who had been exposed to COVID-19, were actively infected with it, or had recovered from it provided the deeply sampled blood TCRbeta repertoires that made up the dataset. A freely available public database, intended as a resource for researchers studying the immune response to SARS-CoV-2, is where the repertoires were released. Samples were obtained from the ongoing ImmuneRACE study (first 160 participants) and from 1,200 or so subjects provided by 6 global collaborators. The sample metadata nearly always contained a de-identified subject ID, COVID-19 status, age in years and sex. HLA class I and class II types, where available, came from metadata supplied by the sample provider rather than from assay-based typing.

TCRbeta CDR3 regions were amplified from genomic DNA by means of the immunoSEQ Assay, a bias-controlled multiplex PCR. The original methods were these. The number of nucleated cells in each sample was estimated from the amplification of reference gene primers within the assay. To quantify the absolute abundance of each unique TCRbeta CDR3 rearrangement, sequence reads were collapsed and filtered. Productive Simpson clonality was computed per sample as the square root of Simpson's diversity index over productive rearrangements. TCRdb obtained this table from immuneACCESS and retained in-frame rearrangements with V and J assigned. These tables miss some clones; where compared with another copy, unresolved V genes account for less than half of the shortfall, and the remainder is unexplained. V and J calls and clone size come straight from that table; D and trimming were deduced from the DNA. Across this sample there are under 85,000 clones, with roughly four fifths seen only once. The top ten constitute just over 20% of the sample.

Collaborating institutions collected whole blood in K2EDTA tubes following their own protocols. Collaborator samples were shipped for TCRbeta analysis as frozen whole blood, isolated PBMCs, or DNA extracted from either sample type. This clone was counted a few times. The clone's antigen remains unknown. Per-nucleotide qualities are absent, and no much larger clonotype sits a single base away. The paper's findings and limits, for the study overall: How much clinical and demographic metadata was included differed by source and by participant, and the metadata was provided uncurated.

Trimming takes 2 bases from V and 2 bases from J, and the germline ends sit 7 bases apart. From the cysteine through the phenylalanine, the CDR3 covers 13 amino acids. Only the CDR3 part of the read is kept: 39 bases, read in frame from the first base. Reading the germline V gene gives CDR1 MNHNS and CDR2 SASEGT. The specimen was peripheral blood. The receptor comes from a human donor in a cohort sampled during active COVID-19. This sequence uses TRBV6-1 and TRBJ2-7, with no confidently assigned D gene. The DNA reads TGTGCCAGCAGTGAAAGGCAGGCCTACGAGCAGTACTTC. Its protein is CASSERQAYEQYF.